Following are 7 T cell receptor beta chains from one sample sequenced in a study of cytomegalovirus exposure and HLA in healthy donors. A multiplex PCR was run with 60 Vbeta primers and 13 Jbeta primers. The protocol was immunoSEQ multiplex PCR, while the TCRdb copy is restricted to in-frame clones and leaves out a portion. This sample has fewer than 250,000 clones, with 65% to 85% found just once. The sequencing sample was made of PBMCs. Receptors were obtained from a woman under 30 in good health and CMV-seronegative.

Here the CDR3 reads CASSLSSRAEKLFF. The CDR3 coding sequence is TGTGCCAGCAGTTTATCGTCCCGAGCGGAAAAACTGTTTTTT. V and J are TRBV27 and TRBJ1-4; D is uncertain. In germline, CDR1 is MNHEY, CDR2 SMNVEV (reference sequence). The CDR3 spans 14 residues. The V gene lost 0 bases and the J gene lost 8 bases, with 10 bases spanning the gap.

V usage is TRBV5-6 and J usage is TRBJ1-1, with a possible D match to TRBD1 (5 bases). V was trimmed by 3 bases and J by 11 bases, leaving 20 bases between them. Germline CDR1 reads SGHDT; CDR2 reads YYEEEE. The CDR3 has 14 amino acids. The DNA of the CDR3 is TGTGCCAGCAGCTCCTATAATACGGGAGGGACGGCTTTCTTT. Translation gives CASSSYNTGGTAFF.

DNA for the CDR3: TGTGCCAGCAGCTTCGGCGGGGGGGCTAGCACAGATACGCAGTATTTT. Its translation is CASSFGGGASTDTQYF. The chain carries TRBV7-3 and TRBJ2-3; 9 bases are shared with TRBD2. Trimming removed 3 bases from V and 0 bases from J; junction bases left unmatched: 4. The V gene's germline CDR1 is SGHTA and CDR2 FQGTGA. CDR3 length equals 16 residues. The whole variable domain, filled in from reference TRBV7-3 and TRBJ2-3, reads GAGVSQTPSNKVTEKGKYVELRCDPISGHTALYWYRQSLGQGPEFLIYFQGTGAADDSGLPNDRFFAVRPEGSVSTLKIQRTERGDSAVYLCASSFGGGASTDTQYFGPGTRLTVL.

The chain employs TRBV5-1 and TRBJ2-1, with D perhaps matching TRBD1 (6 bases). Trimming took 4 bases from V and 5 from J, leaving 13 bases between them. The germline V gene has CDR1 SGHRS and CDR2 YFSETQ. CDR3 length: 14 amino acids. The CDR3 DNA sequence: TGCGCCAGCAGCGCGGACAGCTTCGACAATGAGCAGTTCTTC. It specifies CASSADSFDNEQFF. Combining the CDR3 with reference TRBV5-1 and TRBJ2-1 gives the whole variable domain KAGVTQTPRYLIKTRGQQVTLSCSPISGHRSVSWYQQTPGQGLQFLFEYFSETQRNKGNFPGRFSGRQFSNSRSEMNVSTLELGDSALYLCASSADSFDNEQFFGPGTRLTVL.

A few counts support this clone. The genes are TRBV6-5 and TRBJ1-1, with 12 bases matching TRBD1. CDR3 size: 15 residues. Looked up from germline, CDR1 is MNHEY and CDR2 is SVGAGI. J gave up 2 bases and V 6 bases, and 4 bases lay outside the gene matches. The CDR3 protein is CASRGQGAKNTEAFF. CDR3 nucleotide sequence: TGTGCCAGCAGGGGACAGGGGGCGAAAAACACTGAAGCTTTCTTT.

The V call is TRBV5-1, the J call TRBJ1-2, with D hard to call. The CDR3 runs to 14 residues. CDR1 SGHRS and CDR2 YFSETQ come from the germline V gene. V was clipped by 4 bases and J by 6 bases, with 16 bases between them. The chain's CDR3 is CASSPKSPPDGYTF. CDR3 nucleotide sequence: TGCGCCAGCAGCCCAAAATCCCCGCCGGATGGCTACACCTTC.

Here the CDR3 reads CASSELRGSQYF. The CDR3, as DNA: TGTGCCAGCAGCGAACTCCGGGGTTCGCAGTACTTC. The V gene is TRBV28, the J gene TRBJ2-7, with D tentatively TRBD2 (5 bases). V was clipped by 6 bases and J by 9 bases, with 15 bases between them. This CDR3 is 12 amino acids long. In germline, CDR1 is MDHEN, CDR2 SYDVKM.